Sequencing of this T cell receptor beta chain was carried out in a study of T cell responses to AZD1222 COVID-19 vaccine. The protocol was immunoSEQ multiplex PCR, while the TCRdb copy is restricted to in-frame clones and leaves out a portion. The table lists 250,000 to 300,000 clones, 94% of them singletons. Second doses were pooled across both intervals (about 4 or about 12 weeks). This clone appeared once. Its antigen is as yet unknown. Findings and limits, study-wide: Breadth and depth of Spike-specific TCRs rose after two AZD1222 doses. Of the AZD1222 recipients, only 5 to 7 were seropositive at baseline. Most donors were white British and more were female, and clonal diversity was possibly underestimated.

The clonotype was recovered from an adult who received the AZD1222 COVID-19 vaccine. Sequences were derived from peripheral blood, sampled 28 days after the second AZD1222 dose.

The CDR3 reads CASRQGNPNEKLFF. For the CDR3, the DNA is TGTGCCAGCAGACAGGGGAACCCTAATGAAAAACTGTTTTTT. The chain uses TRBV2 and TRBJ1-4; 7 nucleotides line up with TRBD1. CDR3 length: 14 residues. The V gene's germline CDR1 is SNHLY and CDR2 FYNNEI. J lost 3 bases, V lost 6 bases, and 4 bases had no gene match. The variable domain in full, with the rest retrieved from reference TRBV2 and TRBJ1-4, is EPEVTQTPSHQVTQMGQEVILRCVPISNHLYFYWYRQILGQKVEFLVSFYNNEISEKSEIFDDQFSVERPDGSNFTLKIRSTKLEDSAMYFCASRQGNPNEKLFFGSGTQLSVL.